The 9 T cell receptor beta chains below come from one sample, sequenced in a study of T-cell reconstitution after alpha-beta-depleted transplantation in children. Unique molecular identifiers tagged the TCRbeta library. TCRdb independently ran MiXCR on the PCR reads; one entry per CDR3 protein. This table has about 97,000 distinct CDR3 sequences, approximately 8% appearing once. The sample was PBMCs, taken before TCRalphabeta/CD19-depleted stem cell transplant. The receptors come from a boy aged 2-9 years with acute lymphoblastic leukemia, due to receive a stem cell transplant.

This clonotype was recorded a few times. CDR3 amino acids: CSASSRQGNTF. Here the CDR3 DNA reads TGCAGTGCTAGTTCGAGACAGGGTAACACCTTC. The V call is TRBV20-1, the J call TRBJ1-2; 7 bases map to TRBD1. The germline V gene encodes CDR1 DFQATT and CDR2 SNEGSKA (reference sequence). The CDR3 totals 11 residues. Trimming removed 3 bases from V and 12 bases from J; junction bases left unmatched: 7.

The chain joins TRBV5-1 to TRBJ2-5; D is possibly TRBD1 or TRBD2 (5 bases each). Germline V gene data show CDR1 as SGHRS and CDR2 as YFSETQ. Trimming removed 4 bases from V and 2 bases from J, with 15 bases in between. The CDR3 spans 15 residues. CDR3 sequence (DNA): TGCGCCAGCAGCCTGGGGGAAGGGCGGCAAGAGACCCAGTACTTC. Translation: CASSLGEGRQETQYF.

The V call is TRBV7-2, the J call TRBJ1-1, with D unclear. Germline V lookup: CDR1 SGHTA, CDR2 FQGNSA. The V end lost 2 bases, the J end lost 4 bases, and 11 bases lay between the germline ends. The CDR3 runs to 14 residues. The CDR3 spells CASSLREGSTEAFF. The CDR3 coding sequence is TGTGCCAGCAGCTTAAGGGAGGGTAGCACTGAAGCTTTCTTT.

In this sample, this clonotype is medium-sized. V and J are TRBV29-1 and TRBJ1-1; the D is unclear. This CDR3 has 12 amino acids. Germline V CDR1 and CDR2: SQVTM, ANQGSEA. The V end was cut by 3 bases, the J end by 4 bases, with 9 bases between. Here the CDR3 reads CSVDRPGTEAFF. The DNA for the CDR3 is TGCAGCGTTGACCGCCCTGGCACTGAAGCTTTCTTT.

This clonotype was detected many times. The chain is built from TRBV28 and TRBJ1-2; the match to TRBD1 covers 11 bases. Trimming removed 7 bases from V and 3 bases from J; junction bases left unmatched: 10. Germline CDR1 MDHEN, CDR2 SYDVKM. There are 16 residues in the CDR3. The CDR3 region has the DNA TGTGCCAGCATCGGTCCTGGGACAGGGGGACACTATGGCTACACCTTC. Its protein is CASIGPGTGGHYGYTF.

The CDR3 region is CASSIDVAGGQYNEQFF. The DNA of the CDR3 is TGTGCCAGTAGTATAGATGTCGCGGGGGGGCAGTACAATGAGCAGTTCTTC. The V call is TRBV19, the J call TRBJ2-1; 9 bases are a match to TRBD2. This CDR3 contains 17 residues. The V segment lost 0 bases and the J segment 4 bases; nucleotides outside the gene matches: 7. Germline CDR1 LNHDA, CDR2 SQIVND (reference sequence).

There are many counts of this clonotype. The gene calls are TRBV2 and TRBJ1-1; 7 nucleotides line up with TRBD1. From germline, CDR1 is SNHLY and CDR2 FYNNEI. Germline trimming cut 6 bases from V and 5 bases from J; bases unmatched to any gene: 12. The CDR3 is 15 amino acids. CDR3 protein: CASSVGQAGGTEAFF. The CDR3 DNA follows: TGTGCCAGCAGCGTTGGACAGGCCGGAGGGACTGAAGCTTTCTTT.

This clonotype was recorded many times. The chain recombines TRBV6-5 with TRBJ1-1, with D perhaps matching TRBD1 (6 bases). The CDR3 has 16 residues. Per the germline V gene, CDR1 is MNHEY and CDR2 is SVGAGI. V gave up 6 bases and J gave up 1 base, with 18 bases separating them. This chain's CDR3 is CASSLARTGPNTEAFF. The CDR3 nucleotides are TGTGCCAGCAGCCTTGCTCGAACAGGGCCGAACACTGAAGCTTTCTTT.

The chain is built from TRBV14 and TRBJ2-1; D may be TRBD2 (5 bases). Germline V gives CDR1 SGHDN, CDR2 FVKESK. V gave up 1 base and J gave up 1 base, with 23 bases separating them. The CDR3 totals 20 residues. CDR3 DNA: TGTGCCAGCAGCCAAGGAACTTTAGCTTTCCGAGGAGGTTCCTACAATGAGCAGTTCTTC. It specifies CASSQGTLAFRGGSYNEQFF.